This TCR beta chain was sequenced during a study of blood T cell repertoires in COVID-19. Study context: Collection of acute and convalescent COVID-19 samples took place in the United States, Italy and Spain. T cells, B-cell-depleted T cells, or PBMCs provided the cDNA or gDNA that served as material.

Turning to this clone: One junction end does not reproduce the germline sequence, and a read error may be involved.

This table comes from immunoSEQ multiplex PCR, and its TCRdb copy is limited to in-frame clones, with some not included. The sample lists 200,000 to 250,000 clones, around 88% occurring once. CDR3 size: 13 residues. Germline CDR1 is SQVTM and CDR2 is ANQGSEA. V usage is TRBV29-1 and J usage is TRBJ2-1; D not certain. This clonotype originated in a man aged 18 to 29 with active or convalescent COVID-19. Input material: peripheral blood. Here the CDR3 DNA reads TGCAGCGTCCAAGGCAGGTTCTACGATGAGCAGTTCTTC. Translating gives CSVQGRFYDEQFF.